This passage covers 21 T cell receptor beta chains from one sample sequenced in a study of blood T cells in healthy people across ages. Next came a second PCR, run for about 6 to 11 cycles, which used a sample-barcoded 5' primer along with a J-beta primer mix. TCRdb independently ran MiXCR on the 5' RACE reads; one entry per CDR3 protein. In the table there are roughly 1,000,000 distinct CDR3 sequences, 25% of which are singletons. These data were likewise used in another study, on T cells of mothers and their children.

Sequencing input: blood. Source of these receptors: a girl aged 2 to 10 in good health.

This clonotype came up a few times. This chain connects TRBV4-3 to TRBJ1-3, with no clear D. Trimming pared 0 bases from V and 0 bases from J, leaving 6 bases between. The CDR3 consists of 15 residues. From germline, CDR1 is LGHNA and CDR2 YSLEER. The CDR3: CASSQDLNSGNTIYF. CDR3 coding DNA: TGCGCCAGCAGCCAAGACCTCAACTCTGGAAACACCATATATTTT.

DNA of the CDR3: TGTGCCAGCAGCCAAGAGGGGGTCAGGGGCCAGACTAACTATGGCTACACCTTC. This codes for CASSQEGVRGQTNYGYTF. The rearrangement uses TRBV14 and TRBJ1-2; D possibly corresponds to TRBD1 (6 bases). The length of the CDR3 is 18 residues. CDR1 SGHDN and CDR2 FVKESK come from the germline V gene. Trimming removed 0 bases at V and 0 bases at J, with 17 bases between.

This chain links TRBV29-1 with TRBJ1-1, with D hard to call. CDR3 length equals 11 residues. The ends were cut back, 6 bases at V and 5 bases at J, with 10 bases in the middle. Germline CDR1 SQVTM, CDR2 ANQGSEA. The CDR3 sequence is CSVGLGTEAFF. In nucleotides, the CDR3 is TGCAGCGTGGGCTTAGGGACTGAAGCTTTCTTT. Complete variable domain (other parts from reference TRBV29-1 and TRBJ1-1): SAVISQKPSRDICQRGTSLTIQCQVDSQVTMMFWYRQQPGQSLTLIATANQGSEATYESGFVIDKFPISRPNLTFSTLTVSNMSPEDSSIYLCSVGLGTEAFFGQGTRLTVV.

This clonotype was found a few times. The rearrangement links TRBV12-3 or TRBV12-4 to TRBJ2-1; tentative D call: TRBD2 (6 bases). V lost 10 bases to trimming and J lost 0 bases, with 13 bases between them. The length of the CDR3 is 14 residues. CDR3 in DNA: TGTGCCACCCGGGACGGGAGCTCCTACAATGAGCAGTTCTTC. Translated, it gives CATRDGSSYNEQFF.

Only a few counts were recorded for this clonotype. At one of its ends the junction is not consistent with the germline gene, which may arise from a read error. The V and J genes are TRBV28 and TRBJ2-7, with D unclear. There are 13 residues in the CDR3. Germline lookup yields CDR1 MDHEN and CDR2 SYDVKM. The CDR3 DNA follows: TGTGCCAGCAGAGACGGGTTATACTACGAGCAATACTTC. Its protein is CASRDGLYYEQYF.

The J gene is TRBJ2-1, the V gene TRBV4-1, with 12 bases that match TRBD2. Germline CDR1 MGHRA, CDR2 YSYEKL. The J segment lost 9 bases and the V segment lost 4 bases, leaving 7 bases of the junction unmatched. The CDR3 consists of 15 residues. The CDR3 loop reads CASSRRLAGDGEQFF. Written as DNA, the CDR3 is TGCGCCAGCAGCCGTAGACTAGCGGGAGACGGTGAGCAGTTCTTC.

The chain carries TRBV6-2 or TRBV6-3 and TRBJ2-1, with 7 bases fitting TRBD2. The CDR3 totals 14 residues. V shed 6 bases and J 4 bases; nucleotides not matched to a gene: 6. Germline V gives CDR1 MNHEY, CDR2 SVGEGT. In DNA, the CDR3 is TGTGCCAGCAGCAGACTAGCCCCGTACAATGAGCAGTTCTTC. Residues: CASSRLAPYNEQFF.

V is TRBV19 and J is TRBJ1-5, with a possible D match to TRBD1 (6 bases). The germline V gene encodes CDR1 LNHDA and CDR2 SQIVND (reference sequence). The CDR3 is made up of 16 amino acids. The germline V and J ends were trimmed by 3 bases and 4 bases, with 16 bases remaining between them. The CDR3 region has the DNA TGTGCCAGTAGTATTCCTCGTAGACAGGAAAATCAGCCCCAGCATTTT. It specifies CASSIPRRQENQPQHF.

This clonotype was observed a handful of times. This chain joins TRBV7-6 and TRBJ1-2; D is ambiguous. CDR1 is SGHVS and CDR2 is FNYEAQ in the germline V gene. Trimming cost V 5 bases and J 3 bases, with 19 bases left between them. The CDR3 runs 16 residues. CDR3 residues: CASSPPQDNTHYGYTF. The CDR3 DNA is TGTGCCAGCAGCCCACCTCAAGACAACACACACTATGGCTACACCTTC. The full variable domain, completed using reference TRBV7-6 and TRBJ1-2, is GAGVSQSPRYKVTKRGQDVALRCDPISGHVSLYWYRQALGQGPEFLTYFNYEAQQDKSGLPNDRFSAERPEGSISTLTIQRTEQRDSAMYRCASSPPQDNTHYGYTFGSGTRLTVV.

The chain couples TRBV29-1 to TRBJ2-1; no clear D gene. The V gene's germline CDR1 is SQVTM and CDR2 ANQGSEA. V was pared by 7 bases and J by 9 bases, with 19 bases between. The CDR3 runs to 13 residues. In nucleotides, the CDR3 is TGCAGCGCCGCGTCCTTGGTTCTTAGTGAGCAGTTCTTC. As protein: CSAASLVLSEQFF.

Notes on this clonotype: This CDR3 is missing its conserved last phenylalanine or tryptophan, likely due to a read error. The chain uses TRBV27 and TRBJ2-3; 12 nucleotides match TRBD2. Looked up from germline, CDR1 is MNHEY and CDR2 is SMNVEV (reference sequence). With 8 bases clipped from V and 5 bases from J, the junction kept 5 bases outside the gene matches. The CDR3 is 14 amino acids. CDR3 in amino acids: CASRTSGIGDTQYS. The CDR3 region has the DNA TGTGCCAGCCGGACTAGCGGGATAGGAGATACGCAGTATTCT.

In this sample, this clonotype turned up a few times. This chain uses TRBV20-1 with TRBJ2-7; no reliable D call. The germline V and J ends were trimmed by 3 bases and 2 bases, with 20 bases remaining between them. The germline CDR1 and CDR2 sequences are DFQATT and SNEGSKA (reference sequence). The length of the CDR3 is 16 residues. The CDR3 sequence: CSASLLSAPFTYEQYF. The CDR3 DNA sequence: TGCAGTGCTAGCCTCCTTTCGGCACCCTTCACCTACGAGCAGTACTTC.

The chain uses TRBV29-1 and TRBJ2-1; perhaps D is TRBD1 or TRBD2 (5 bases each). The CDR3 extends over 14 amino acids. V was pared by 6 bases and J by 4 bases, with 16 bases between. Germline CDR1 and CDR2: SQVTM and ANQGSEA. The chain's CDR3 is CSVETGTNYNEQFF. CDR3 bases: TGCAGCGTAGAAACCGGGACCAATTACAATGAGCAGTTCTTC.

CDR3 coding DNA: TGTGCCAGCAGCCAAGAAGAGGGTCCCTATGGCTACACCTTC. It codes for CASSQEEGPYGYTF. The rearrangement joins TRBV14 to TRBJ1-2, with unresolved D. CDR1 and CDR2 (germline): SGHDN, FVKESK. The CDR3 consists of 14 residues. Between the trimmed V and J ends, which lost 0 bases and 4 bases, there was a span of 9 bases.

In its sample, this clonotype was seen a few times. The chain links TRBV28 to TRBJ2-1; 10 nucleotides agree with TRBD1. Judging by the DNA end, TRBJ2-7 fits better; the J call may be wrong. Germline CDR1 reads MDHEN; CDR2 reads SYDVKM. The CDR3 extends over 14 amino acids. CDR3 protein: CASAGQGVWYEQYF. The CDR3 nucleotides are TGTGCCAGCGCTGGACAGGGGGTCTGGTACGAGCAGTACTTC.

The table lists this clonotype with a few counts. The genes are TRBV27 and TRBJ1-5, with D hard to call. The ends were cut back, 5 bases at V and 4 bases at J, with 6 bases in the middle. From germline, CDR1 is MNHEY and CDR2 SMNVEV (reference sequence). The CDR3 extends over 12 amino acids. CDR3 amino acids: CASSHPNQPQHF. The CDR3 DNA reads TGTGCCAGCAGTCACCCGAATCAGCCCCAGCATTTT.

This clonotype was found a few times. V usage is TRBV7-3 and J usage is TRBJ2-5, with 11 bases lining up with TRBD2. The tail of the sequence fits TRBJ2-1 better, so the J call may be wrong. CDR1 is SGHTA, CDR2 FQGTGA, per germline. This CDR3 comprises 18 residues. This chain's CDR3 is CASSQFTIAGGPGSEQFF. In nucleotides, the CDR3 is TGTGCCAGCAGCCAATTCACTATAGCGGGAGGGCCCGGGAGTGAGCAGTTCTTC.

V is TRBV11-2 and J is TRBJ2-3, with 8 bases fitting TRBD2. Germline V gives CDR1 SGHAT, CDR2 FQNNGV. This CDR3 spans 15 amino acids. Germline trimming cut 6 bases from V and 0 bases from J; bases unmatched to any gene: 5. CDR3 in amino acids: CASSSERESTDTQYF. The CDR3 bases are TGTGCCAGCAGTTCAGAGCGGGAGAGCACAGATACGCAGTATTTT.

This clonotype was recorded a few times. CDR3 nucleotides: TGTGCCAGCCGTCGCTTACTAGAGTCAGCTGGCGAGCAGTACTTC. Its protein is CASRRLLESAGEQYF. The gene calls are TRBV27 and TRBJ2-5; tentative D call: TRBD2 (5 bases). The J call may be in error: the DNA end matches TRBJ2-7 better. The CDR3 spans 15 residues. Per the germline V gene, CDR1 is MNHEY and CDR2 is SMNVEV (reference sequence).

The chain carries TRBV7-3 and TRBJ2-1; D may be TRBD2 (7 bases). Deletions cut 5 bases from V and 7 bases from J, with 15 bases between. Germline values: CDR1 SGHTA, CDR2 FQGTGA. The CDR3 length is 14 residues. DNA for the CDR3: TGTGCCAGCAGCGGGCGGGGGCCGGGGAATGAGCAGTTCTTC. The encoded protein is CASSGRGPGNEQFF.

To note about this clonotype: Since a much larger clone is just one base distant, this may be a read error. The V gene is TRBV29-1, the J gene TRBJ2-7; D unclear. Germline CDR1 is SQVTM and CDR2 is ANQGSEA. The CDR3 consists of 11 residues. V gave up 0 bases and J gave up 2 bases, with 2 bases separating them. As DNA, the CDR3 is TGCAGCGTTGAAGAGCCCTACGAGCAGTACTTC. Protein: CSVEEPYEQYF.